Each of the 16 T cell receptor beta chains below was sequenced from the same sample in a study of T cell responses to AZD1222 COVID-19 vaccine. TCRdb's table, derived via immunoSEQ multiplex PCR, lists solely in-frame clones and lacks some. The repertoire holds some 150,000 clones, with roughly 90% as singletons. The sequenced sample was peripheral blood, obtained 28 days after the second AZD1222 dose. These receptors originate from an adult who received the AZD1222 COVID-19 vaccine.

This chain links TRBV18 with TRBJ2-7, with a tentative D call TRBD2 (6 bases). Germline-derived CDR1 and CDR2 are KGHSH and LQKENI. The CDR3 length is 15 residues. Trimming removed 4 bases from V and 2 bases from J, with 15 bases in between. Here the CDR3 DNA reads TGTGCCAGCTCACGTTCCGGGACTGGAGCCTACGAGCAGTACTTC. Translation: CASSRSGTGAYEQYF.

The chain joins TRBV19 to TRBJ2-7, with TRBD2 matching over 9 bases. CDR3 length: 13 amino acids. CDR1 is LNHDA, CDR2 SQIVND, per germline (reference sequence). J was trimmed by 4 bases and V by 8 bases; bases with no gene match: 6. The CDR3 region has the DNA TGTGCCAGTGGAGCTAGCGGGGTGTACGAGCAGTACTTC. Translation gives CASGASGVYEQYF.

This clone was counted between two and nine times. J is TRBJ1-6 and V is TRBV7-3, with D maybe TRBD1 (6 bases). Trimming shortened V by 5 bases and J by 7 bases, and 12 bases separated the two germline ends. The CDR3 covers 14 residues. The germline V gene has CDR1 SGHTA and CDR2 FQGTGA. In DNA form, the CDR3 reads TGTGCCAGCAGCGCCGGGACACCAAATTCACCCCTCCACTTT. Its translation is CASSAGTPNSPLHF.

This chain joins TRBV3-1 (or the pseudogene TRBV3-2) and TRBJ2-1; 8 bases align to TRBD2. V was pared by 5 bases and J by 6 bases, with 15 bases of the junction left unmatched. In germline, CDR1 is LGHDT, CDR2 YNNKEL (reference sequence). CDR3 length: 17 residues. The CDR3 DNA is TGTGCCAGCAGCTCGAGAGTCCGTCGGGGGGGCCCCAATGAGCAGTTCTTC. Its protein product is CASSSRVRRGGPNEQFF.

The V call is TRBV6-6, the J call TRBJ1-1; the D is unclear. CDR3 length: 15 amino acids. Germline lookup yields CDR1 MNHNY and CDR2 SVGAGI (reference sequence). Trimming took off 5 bases at V and 0 bases at J, with 13 bases between the two ends. The CDR3 DNA reads TGTGCCAGCAGTCCCGCGGCAGAGTTGAACACTGAAGCTTTCTTT. Its protein product is CASSPAAELNTEAFF.

The chain combines TRBV5-1 with TRBJ2-7; perhaps TRBD1 as D (5 bases). The CDR3 is made up of 16 amino acids. From germline, CDR1 is SGHRS and CDR2 YFSETQ. V was trimmed by 0 bases and J by 0 bases, leaving 13 bases between them. DNA of the CDR3: TGCGCCAGCAGCTTGGAGCCAGGGTCGGGCTCCTACGAGCAGTACTTC. Translated, it gives CASSLEPGSGSYEQYF.

The chain uses TRBV5-8 and TRBJ1-1; D gene unclear. This CDR3 contains 11 residues. The germline V gene encodes CDR1 SGHTS and CDR2 YDEGEE. Trimming removed 3 bases from V and 8 bases from J, with 8 bases in between. The CDR3 sequence is CASSSLREAFF. CDR3 coding DNA: TGTGCCAGCAGCTCGTTGAGAGAAGCTTTCTTT.

The V gene is TRBV19, the J gene TRBJ1-3; D not certain. Deletions cut 5 bases from V and 5 bases from J, with 19 bases between. CDR1 LNHDA and CDR2 SQIVND come from the germline V gene (reference sequence). The length of the CDR3 is 16 residues. The CDR3 region is CASSPRRAAGRNTIYF. For the CDR3, the DNA is TGTGCCAGTAGTCCCCGAAGGGCAGCTGGACGAAACACCATATATTTT.

This rearrangement joins TRBV27 to TRBJ1-2; D uncertain. Trimming took 10 bases from V and 8 from J, leaving 14 bases between them. The CDR3 is 11 residues long. The germline V gene encodes CDR1 MNHEY and CDR2 SMNVEV (reference sequence). The CDR3 nucleotides read TGTGCCAACGACGTGGGTGGGGGCTACACCTTC. This codes for CANDVGGGYTF.

The rearrangement uses TRBV2 and TRBJ1-2; 8 bases match TRBD1. V was clipped by 8 bases and J by 3 bases; unmatched bases: 5. Germline values: CDR1 SNHLY, CDR2 FYNNEI. The CDR3 has 13 residues. CDR3 DNA sequence: TGTGCCAGCTCGGGACAGGTGTACTATGGCTACACCTTC. It is translated as CASSGQVYYGYTF.

The chain is built from TRBV19 and TRBJ1-6; D gene unclear. V lost 3 bases and J lost 8, with 14 bases in between. Looked up from germline, CDR1 is LNHDA and CDR2 is SQIVND (reference sequence). The CDR3 totals 15 residues. CDR3 DNA sequence: TGTGCCAGTAGTATTCGAGAGGGCGGCTATTCACCCCTCCACTTT. Translating it yields CASSIREGGYSPLHF.

The chain carries TRBV30 and TRBJ1-6; D uncertain. This CDR3 has 14 residues. The V gene lost 0 bases and the J gene lost 7 bases, with 10 bases spanning the gap. Germline V lookup: CDR1 GTSNPN, CDR2 SVGIG (reference sequence). CDR3: CAWSVARRNSPLHF. The DNA of the CDR3 is TGTGCCTGGAGTGTGGCCAGGCGGAATTCACCCCTCCACTTT.

The chain recombines TRBV12-5 with TRBJ1-1; D is unclear. V was trimmed by 3 bases and J by 2 bases, leaving 16 bases between them. The germline V gene encodes CDR1 LGHNT and CDR2 FRNRAP. This CDR3 comprises 16 residues. CDR3 residues: CASGFAPTLLNTEAFF. CDR3 coding DNA: TGTGCTAGTGGTTTCGCGCCTACCCTCCTAAACACTGAAGCTTTCTTT. Filled out from reference TRBV12-5 and TRBJ1-1, the complete variable domain reads DARVTQTPRHKVTEMGQEVTMRCQPILGHNTVFWYRQTMMQGLELLAYFRNRAPLDDSGMPKDRFSAEMPDATLATLKIQPSEPRDSAVYFCASGFAPTLLNTEAFFGQGTRLTVV.

The V gene is TRBV10-2, the J gene TRBJ2-5, with D uncertain. This CDR3 contains 15 residues. Trimming removed 0 bases from V and 3 bases from J, with 11 bases in between. Per the germline V gene, CDR1 is WSHSY and CDR2 is SAAADI. In DNA form, the CDR3 reads TGCGCCAGCAGTGAGTCGTGGATCCTAGAAGAGACCCAGTACTTC. Residues: CASSESWILEETQYF.

This chain joins TRBV2 and TRBJ1-1, with unresolved D. V gave up 4 bases and J gave up 8 bases, with 8 bases separating them. The CDR3 extends over 11 amino acids. Germline values: CDR1 SNHLY, CDR2 FYNNEI. For the CDR3, the DNA is TGTGCCAGCAGTGTGGCCAGAGAAGCTTTCTTT. This encodes CASSVAREAFF.

Concerning this clone itself: The same CDR3 arises from other DNA sequences in this sample as well. This chain joins TRBV5-1 and TRBJ2-7; D remains ambiguous. V was cut by 0 bases and J by 1 base, with 5 bases left in between. This CDR3 is built from 13 residues. The V gene's germline CDR1 is SGHRS and CDR2 YFSETQ. Here the CDR3 reads CASSLAESYEQYF. Here the CDR3 DNA reads TGCGCCAGCAGCTTGGCCGAGTCCTACGAGCAGTACTTC.